The clone carrying this T cell receptor (beta chain) was counted at least ten times. What it recognizes is unknown. This entry is derived from a study of T cells in Graves' hyperthyroidism and ophthalmopathy. Study-wide context: Pretreatment peripheral blood was obtained at initial diagnosis. Study results and limitations: Prediction of ophthalmopathy progression came a median approximately 7 months pre-onset.

Deletions cut 1 base from V and 0 bases from J, with 7 bases between. The CDR3 covers 15 residues. The germline V gene encodes CDR1 SGHTA and CDR2 FQGNSA. Exclusions: uncontrolled infection, other autoimmune disease, pregnancy, lactation. It was RNA transcripts that yielded the amplified TCR beta CDR3 regions. First-round RT-PCR targeting the TCR CDR3 was performed with the HTBI primer set. TCRdb re-analysed the multiplex PCR reads in MiXCR, keeping a single row per CDR3 protein. The table has hundreds of thousands of distinct CDR3 sequences, 35% to 45% seen once. This TCR derives from a man aged 18 to 35 with Graves' hyperthyroidism. This chain joins TRBV7-2 and TRBJ1-3; D is unresolved. Sequencing used blood. The CDR3 region has the DNA TGTGCCAGCAGCTTAGGAGGAGTCTCTGGAAACACCATATATTTT. It translates to CASSLGGVSGNTIYF.